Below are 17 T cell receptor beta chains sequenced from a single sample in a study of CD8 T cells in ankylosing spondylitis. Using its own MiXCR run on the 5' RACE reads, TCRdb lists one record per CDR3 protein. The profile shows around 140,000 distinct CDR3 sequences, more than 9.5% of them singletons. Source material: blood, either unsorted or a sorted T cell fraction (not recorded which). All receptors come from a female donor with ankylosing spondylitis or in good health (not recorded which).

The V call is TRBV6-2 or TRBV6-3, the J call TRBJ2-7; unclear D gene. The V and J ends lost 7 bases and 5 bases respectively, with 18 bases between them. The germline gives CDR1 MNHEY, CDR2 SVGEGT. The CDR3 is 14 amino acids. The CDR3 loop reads CASNTGPGRDEQYF. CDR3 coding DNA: TGTGCCAGCAACACGGGCCCGGGCCGGGACGAGCAGTACTTC.

The chain's CDR3 is CASSPTGFHNEQFF. The CDR3 DNA reads TGTGCCAGCAGCCCAACAGGGTTCCACAATGAGCAGTTCTTC. The rearrangement links TRBV7-6 to TRBJ2-1, with D possibly being TRBD1 (6 bases). V was pared by 5 bases and J by 5 bases, with 13 bases between. The germline V gene has CDR1 SGHVS and CDR2 FNYEAQ. The CDR3 has 14 residues.

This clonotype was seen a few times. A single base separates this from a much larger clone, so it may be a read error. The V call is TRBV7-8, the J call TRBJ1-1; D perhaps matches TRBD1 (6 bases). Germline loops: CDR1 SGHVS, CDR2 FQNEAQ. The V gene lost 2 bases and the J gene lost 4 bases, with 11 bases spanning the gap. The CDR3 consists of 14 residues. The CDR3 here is CASSLRGGGTEAFF. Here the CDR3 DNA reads TGTGCCAGCAGCTTAAGAGGGGGGGGCACTGAAGCTTTCTTT.

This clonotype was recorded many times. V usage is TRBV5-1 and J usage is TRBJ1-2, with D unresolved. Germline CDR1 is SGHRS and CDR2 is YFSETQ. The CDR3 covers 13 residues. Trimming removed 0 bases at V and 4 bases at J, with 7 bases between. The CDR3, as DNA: TGCGCCAGCAGCTTGGAACAGACCTATGGCTACACCTTC. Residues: CASSLEQTYGYTF.

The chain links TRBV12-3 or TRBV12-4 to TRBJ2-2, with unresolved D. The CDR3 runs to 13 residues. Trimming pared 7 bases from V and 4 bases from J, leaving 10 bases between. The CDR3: CASNALGTGELFF. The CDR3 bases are TGTGCCAGCAACGCCCTAGGCACCGGGGAGCTGTTTTTT.

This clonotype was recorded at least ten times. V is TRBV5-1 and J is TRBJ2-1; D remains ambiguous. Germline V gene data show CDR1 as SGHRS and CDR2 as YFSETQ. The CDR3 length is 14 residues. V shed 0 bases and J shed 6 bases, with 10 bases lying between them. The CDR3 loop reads CASSLAWHLNEQFF. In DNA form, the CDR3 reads TGCGCCAGCAGCTTGGCTTGGCATCTCAATGAGCAGTTCTTC.

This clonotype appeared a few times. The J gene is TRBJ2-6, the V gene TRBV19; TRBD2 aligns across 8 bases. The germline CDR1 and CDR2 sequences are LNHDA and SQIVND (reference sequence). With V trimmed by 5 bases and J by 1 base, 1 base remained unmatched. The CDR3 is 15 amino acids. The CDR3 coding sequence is TGTGCCAGTAGTCCGGGGGGGTCTGGGGCCAACGTCCTGACTTTC. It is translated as CASSPGGSGANVLTF.

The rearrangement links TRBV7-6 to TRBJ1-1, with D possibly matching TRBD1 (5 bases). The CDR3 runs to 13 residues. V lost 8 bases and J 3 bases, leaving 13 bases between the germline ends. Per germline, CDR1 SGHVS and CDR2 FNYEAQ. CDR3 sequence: CASARGADTEAFF. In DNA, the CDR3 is TGTGCCAGCGCACGAGGGGCGGACACTGAAGCTTTCTTT. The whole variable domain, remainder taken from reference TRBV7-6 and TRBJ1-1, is GAGVSQSPRYKVTKRGQDVALRCDPISGHVSLYWYRQALGQGPEFLTYFNYEAQQDKSGLPNDRFSAERPEGSISTLTIQRTEQRDSAMYRCASARGADTEAFFGQGTRLTVV.

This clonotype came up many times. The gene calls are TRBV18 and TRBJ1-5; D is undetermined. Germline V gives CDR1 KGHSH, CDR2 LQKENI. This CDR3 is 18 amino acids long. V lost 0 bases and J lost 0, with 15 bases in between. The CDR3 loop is CASSPPNARGSSNQPQHF. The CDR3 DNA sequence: TGTGCCAGCTCACCACCGAACGCCCGCGGATCTAGCAATCAGCCCCAGCATTTT.

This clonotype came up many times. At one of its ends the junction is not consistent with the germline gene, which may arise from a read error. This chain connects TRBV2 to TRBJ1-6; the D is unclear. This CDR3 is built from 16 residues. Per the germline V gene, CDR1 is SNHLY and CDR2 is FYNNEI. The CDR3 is CASSEGGSSYNSPLHF. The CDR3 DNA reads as TGTGCCAGCAGCGAAGGCGGTAGCTCCTATAATTCACCCCTCCACTTT. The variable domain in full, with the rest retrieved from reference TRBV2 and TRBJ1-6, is EPEVTQTPSHQVTQMGQEVILRCVPISNHLYFYWYRQILGQKVEFLVSFYNNEISEKSEIFDDQFSVERPDGSNFTLKIRSTKLEDSAMYFCASSEGGSSYNSPLHFGNGTRLTVT.

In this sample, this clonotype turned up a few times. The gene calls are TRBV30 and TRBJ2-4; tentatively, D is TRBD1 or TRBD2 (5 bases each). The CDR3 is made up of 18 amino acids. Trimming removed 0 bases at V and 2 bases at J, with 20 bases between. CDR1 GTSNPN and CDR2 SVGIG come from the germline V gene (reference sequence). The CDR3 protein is CAWSVGSRKGRTKNIQYF. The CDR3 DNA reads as TGTGCCTGGAGTGTAGGAAGTAGGAAGGGACGGACCAAAAACATTCAGTACTTC.

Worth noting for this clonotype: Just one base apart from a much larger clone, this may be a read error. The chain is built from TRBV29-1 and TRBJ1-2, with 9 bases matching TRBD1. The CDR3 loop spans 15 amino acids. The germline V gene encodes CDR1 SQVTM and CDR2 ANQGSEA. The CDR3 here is CSGVTGTGNSYGYSF. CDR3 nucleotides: TGCAGCGGTGTAACCGGGACAGGGAACAGCTATGGCTACTCCTTC.

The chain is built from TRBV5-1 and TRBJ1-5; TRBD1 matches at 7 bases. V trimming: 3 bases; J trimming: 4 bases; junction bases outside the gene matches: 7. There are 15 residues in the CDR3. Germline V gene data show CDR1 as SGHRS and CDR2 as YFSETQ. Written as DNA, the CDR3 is TGCGCCAGCAGCTGGGACAGCCTAGCGAATCAGCCCCAGCATTTT. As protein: CASSWDSLANQPQHF.

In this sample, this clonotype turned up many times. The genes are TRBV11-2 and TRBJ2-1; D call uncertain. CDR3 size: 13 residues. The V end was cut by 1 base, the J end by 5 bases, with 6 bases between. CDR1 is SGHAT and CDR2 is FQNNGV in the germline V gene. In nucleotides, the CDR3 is TGTGCCAGCAGCTTAGGCAGACACAATGAGCAGTTCTTC. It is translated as CASSLGRHNEQFF.

Written as DNA, the CDR3 is TGTGCCAGCAGTTGGTTCCGTGGGACATCTAATTCACCCCTCCACTTT. Translating it yields CASSWFRGTSNSPLHF. V usage is TRBV28 and J usage is TRBJ1-6, with D tentatively TRBD1 (6 bases). The CDR3 has 16 residues. CDR1 and CDR2 (germline): MDHEN, SYDVKM. V was shortened by 4 bases and J by 6 bases, with 16 bases between the two germline ends.

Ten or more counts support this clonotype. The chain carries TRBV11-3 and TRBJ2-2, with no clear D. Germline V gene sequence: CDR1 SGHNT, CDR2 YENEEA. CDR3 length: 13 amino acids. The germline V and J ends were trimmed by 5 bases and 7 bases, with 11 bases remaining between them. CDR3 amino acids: CASSPYYYGELFF. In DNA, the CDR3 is TGTGCCAGCAGCCCTTATTACTACGGGGAGCTGTTTTTT.

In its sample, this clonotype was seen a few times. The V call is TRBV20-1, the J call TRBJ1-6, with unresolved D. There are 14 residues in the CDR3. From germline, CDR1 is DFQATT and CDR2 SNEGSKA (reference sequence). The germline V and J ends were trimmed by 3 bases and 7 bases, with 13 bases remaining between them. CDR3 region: CSASSKPGNSPLHF. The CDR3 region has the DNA TGCAGTGCTAGTTCAAAGCCGGGGAATTCACCCCTCCACTTT.